Below, 13 T cell receptor beta chains from the same sample are listed, as sequenced in a study of T cell responses to AZD1222 COVID-19 vaccine (dated by TCRdb to the early 2020s). The time point label for this specimen denotes: baseline before first vaccination. The treatment or condition label of this sample denotes: meningococcal conjugate vaccine given as trial control. Library method: the immunoSEQ multiplex PCR assay. TCRdb retrieved this table from immuneACCESS and kept in-frame rearrangements only. Not all clones are present; in checked studies, unresolved V genes account for under half, and no reason is known for the remainder. Across this sample there are under 150,000 clones, with 80% to 95% seen only once. The ten largest clones capture 2.5% to 3% of the sample. The sequences come from peripheral blood, collected on day 0 of MenACWY control vaccination. The receptors here all came from an adult in good health.

This chain joins TRBV28 and TRBJ2-6, with D uncertain. V was pared by 6 bases and J by 2 bases, with 8 bases between. The germline gives CDR1 MDHEN, CDR2 SYDVKM. The CDR3 runs to 14 residues. CDR3 sequence: CASSTRTGANVLTF. Written as DNA, the CDR3 is TGTGCCAGCAGCACCCGAACTGGGGCCAACGTCCTGACTTTC.

In DNA, the CDR3 is TGCGCCAGCAGCCCTCGGACAGGGGTGGGCAATGAGCAGTTCTTC. Its translation: CASSPRTGVGNEQFF. This rearrangement joins TRBV4-1 to TRBJ2-1; 9 bases match TRBD1. CDR1 and CDR2 from the germline V gene are MGHRA and YSYEKL. The CDR3 has 15 residues. Trimming cost V 4 bases and J 6 bases; bases outside gene matches: 7.

The chain carries TRBV12-3 or TRBV12-4 and TRBJ1-2, with TRBD1 as a possible D gene (6 bases). This CDR3 spans 12 amino acids. V was shortened by 8 bases and J by 8 bases, with 15 bases between the two germline ends. The CDR3 region has the DNA TGTGCCAGCTCGGTAGGGGGGCTCGGCTACACCTTC. Residues: CASSVGGLGYTF.

This clone was recorded a few times. The chain combines TRBV7-3 with TRBJ2-7; no reliable D call. The V end lost 5 bases, the J end lost 2 bases, and 10 bases lay between the germline ends. This CDR3 is 13 amino acids long. Germline V CDR1 and CDR2: SGHTA, FQGTGA. This CDR3 is CASSLDITYEQYF. In DNA, the CDR3 is TGTGCCAGCAGCCTTGACATAACCTACGAGCAGTACTTC.

J is TRBJ2-2 and V is TRBV24-1; 11 nucleotides agree with TRBD1. J was trimmed by 7 bases and V by 4 bases; bases with no gene match: 7. The CDR3 covers 16 residues. Germline V gene data show CDR1 as KGHDR and CDR2 as SFDVKD. The CDR3 region is CATSDPGQGAFGELFF. The CDR3 DNA follows: TGTGCCACCAGTGACCCTGGACAGGGGGCGTTCGGGGAGCTGTTTTTT.

The chain combines TRBV28 with TRBJ1-2; 8 bases fit TRBD1. CDR1 is MDHEN and CDR2 is SYDVKM in the germline V gene. This CDR3 is 16 amino acids long. V gave up 1 base and J gave up 2 bases; unmatched junction bases: 6. CDR3 sequence reads: CASSLLARTGNYGYTF. The CDR3 nucleotides read TGTGCCAGCAGTTTATTGGCACGGACAGGGAACTATGGCTACACCTTC.

V is TRBV6-5 and J is TRBJ1-2; no clear D gene. Germline CDR1 MNHEY, CDR2 SVGAGI. The CDR3 runs 13 residues. V was pared by 8 bases and J by 6 bases, with 16 bases between. The CDR3 protein is CASGPGVLDGYTF. For the CDR3, the DNA is TGTGCCAGCGGACCTGGGGTACTGGATGGCTACACCTTC.

In its sample, this clone was seen once. The genes are TRBV27 and TRBJ1-2; TRBD1 agrees at 7 bases. J lost 4 bases, V lost 5 bases, and 10 bases had no gene match. This CDR3 region has 15 residues. Germline V gene data show CDR1 as MNHEY and CDR2 as SMNVEV (reference sequence). The CDR3 loop reads CASSITGQPIYGYTF. Written as DNA, the CDR3 is TGTGCCAGCAGTATAACGGGACAGCCAATCTATGGCTACACCTTC.

V is TRBV5-1 and J is TRBJ2-1; TRBD2 agrees at 16 bases. Per germline, CDR1 SGHRS and CDR2 YFSETQ. The CDR3 extends over 17 amino acids. The junction had 9 bases not matched to a gene; V was cut back by 3 bases and J by 9 bases. DNA for the CDR3: TGCGCCAGCAGCTCCCTGGGACTAGCGGGAGGGGGGAGTGAGCAGTTCTTC. Amino acid sequence: CASSSLGLAGGGSEQFF. Looking up the rest from reference TRBV5-1 and TRBJ2-1 gives the full variable domain: KAGVTQTPRYLIKTRGQQVTLSCSPISGHRSVSWYQQTPGQGLQFLFEYFSETQRNKGNFPGRFSGRQFSNSRSEMNVSTLELGDSALYLCASSSLGLAGGGSEQFFGPGTRLTVL.

The table lists this clone with a few counts. The genes are TRBV4-2 and TRBJ1-6; the D is unclear. CDR1 is LGHNA and CDR2 is YNFKEQ in the germline V gene. The length of the CDR3 is 14 residues. The germline V and J ends were trimmed by 3 bases and 12 bases, with 15 bases remaining between them. The CDR3 protein is CASSQIGGEKPLHF. The CDR3 DNA sequence: TGTGCCAGCAGCCAGATTGGCGGGGAAAAACCCCTCCACTTT.

This chain links TRBV7-5 with TRBJ1-5. TRBV7-5 counts as a pseudogene. CDR3 length: 15 amino acids. CDR3 sequence (DNA): TGTGTCAGAAGACCCTCAAGAGTCTTGGGGCAGCCCCAGCATTTT. Residues: CVRRPSRVLGQPQHF.

V and J are TRBV7-8 and TRBJ1-5; D is perhaps TRBD1 (5 bases). V lost 5 bases, J lost 2 bases, and 19 bases lay in between. Germline values: CDR1 SGHVS, CDR2 FQNEAQ. The CDR3 is 17 amino acids. The CDR3 sequence: CASSPPQGLRGNQPQHF. The CDR3 nucleotides read TGTGCCAGCAGCCCCCCCCAGGGCCTTAGGGGCAATCAGCCCCAGCATTTT.

V usage is TRBV7-9 and J usage is TRBJ2-6; 7 nucleotides agree with TRBD1. V was pared by 5 bases and J by 0 bases, with 10 bases of the junction left unmatched. Germline loops: CDR1 SEHNR, CDR2 FQNEAQ (reference sequence). The CDR3 loop spans 18 amino acids. The DNA of the CDR3 is TGTGCCAGCAGCGCACGACAGGGATCCACCTCTGGGGCCAACGTCCTGACTTTC. This sequence encodes CASSARQGSTSGANVLTF.